This is a list of T cell receptor beta chains from one sample in a study of blood T cell repertoires in COVID-19. Here immunoSEQ multiplex PCR was the method, and the copy in TCRdb shows in-frame clones only, minus some. The sample lists about 340,000 clones; approximately 90% were seen once. Specimen: peripheral blood. These receptors were obtained from a woman aged 18-29 years who had recovered from COVID-19. Both conserved end residues are part of each CDR3. The D gene is left open where the match is weak. Clone size, where shown, is once, few, many, or a class for clones that have expanded.

V gene	clone size	J gene	D gene	CDR3 protein	CDR3 DNA
TRBV4-3	NA	TRBJ1-4	NA	CASSLLTTNEKLFF	TGCGCCAGCAGCCTACTTACAACTAATGAAAAACTGTTTTTT
TRBV3-1/TRBV3-2	NA	TRBJ1-1	TRBD1	CASSQTRGSRAEAFF	TGTGCCAGCAGCCAGACCAGGGGGTCGAGAGCTGAAGCTTTCTTT
TRBV3-1/TRBV3-2	few	TRBJ1-2	NA	CASSQESFAGNYGYTF	TGTGCCAGCAGCCAAGAATCATTCGCAGGGAACTATGGCTACACCTTC
TRBV7-9	NA	TRBJ2-1	TRBD1	CASSSPGQGAFEQFF	TGTGCCAGCAGCTCGCCGGGACAGGGGGCTTTTGAGCAGTTCTTC
TRBV4-3	NA	TRBJ2-2	TRBD2	CASSQEGVRESTGELFF	TGCGCCAGCAGCCAAGAAGGGGTGCGGGAGTCTACCGGGGAGCTGTTTTTT
TRBV19	NA	TRBJ2-1	TRBD2	CASSFFSGRGRVEQFF	TGTGCCAGTAGTTTTTTTAGCGGGAGAGGTCGCGTTGAGCAGTTCTTC
TRBV3-1/TRBV3-2	NA	TRBJ2-1	TRBD2	CASSQIGLAGGPSYNEQFF	TGTGCCAGCAGCCAGATAGGACTAGCGGGAGGGCCGTCCTACAATGAGCAGTTCTTC
TRBV4-3	NA	TRBJ1-2	TRBD1	CASSPQPGTDDGYTF	TGCGCCAGCAGCCCCCAACCCGGGACAGATGATGGCTACACCTTC
TRBV6-5	NA	TRBJ1-2	TRBD1	CASSLLGQGANGYTF	TGTGCCAGCAGCTTACTCGGACAGGGGGCAAATGGCTACACCTTC
TRBV2	NA	TRBJ1-2	TRBD1	CASRDQGVRGYGYTF	TGTGCCAGCAGAGACCAGGGGGTGAGGGGCTATGGCTACACCTTC
TRBV7-9	NA	TRBJ2-3	TRBD2	CASSSSYSGRTDTQYF	TGTGCCAGCAGCTCCTCCTATAGCGGGAGAACGGATACGCAGTATTTT
TRBV3-1/TRBV3-2	NA	TRBJ2-3	NA	CASSARASTDTQYF	TGTGCCAGCAGTGCGAGGGCCAGCACAGATACGCAGTATTTT
TRBV5-1	NA	TRBJ2-5	TRBD1	CASSPSGTEETQYF	TGCGCCAGCAGCCCGTCCGGGACAGAAGAGACCCAGTACTTC
TRBV4-3	once	TRBJ1-1	NA	CASSHTTGNTEAFF	TGCGCCAGCAGCCACACTACAGGGAACACTGAAGCTTTCTTT
TRBV5-1	NA	TRBJ1-2	TRBD1	CASSADRGPFYGYTF	TGCGCCAGCAGCGCCGACAGGGGCCCCTTCTATGGCTACACCTTC
TRBV10-1	NA	TRBJ2-2	TRBD1	CASSEIRDWQGDGELFF	TGCGCCAGCAGTGAGATTAGGGATTGGCAGGGGGACGGGGAGCTGTTTTTT
TRBV11-3	NA	TRBJ2-5	TRBD2	CASSRGLAGEEETQYF	TGTGCCAGCAGCAGGGGACTAGCGGGAGAGGAAGAGACCCAGTACTTC
TRBV7-8	NA	TRBJ1-5	NA	CASSWGDGQPQHF	TGTGCCAGCTCCTGGGGGGATGGTCAGCCCCAGCATTTT
TRBV5-6	NA	TRBJ1-1	NA	CASSPSASHTEAFF	TGTGCCAGCAGCCCAAGCGCCAGTCACACTGAAGCTTTCTTT
TRBV10-3	NA	TRBJ1-2	TRBD1	CAISERDRGSEGYTF	TGTGCCATCAGTGAGCGCGACAGGGGGTCTGAAGGCTACACCTTC
TRBV10-3	once	TRBJ1-5	TRBD1	CAISEPGGSNQPQHF	TGTGCCATCAGTGAGCCAGGGGGGAGCAATCAGCCCCAGCATTTT